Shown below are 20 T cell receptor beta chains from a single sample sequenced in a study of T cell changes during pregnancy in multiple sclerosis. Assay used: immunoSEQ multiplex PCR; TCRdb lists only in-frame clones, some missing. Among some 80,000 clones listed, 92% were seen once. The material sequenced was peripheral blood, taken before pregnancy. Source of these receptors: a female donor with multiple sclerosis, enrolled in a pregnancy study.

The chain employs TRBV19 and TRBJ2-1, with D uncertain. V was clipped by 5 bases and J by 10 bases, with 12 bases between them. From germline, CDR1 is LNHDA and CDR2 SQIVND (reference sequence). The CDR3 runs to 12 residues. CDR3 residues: CASSYIASEQFF. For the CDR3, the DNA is TGTGCCAGTAGTTATATAGCCAGCGAGCAGTTCTTC.

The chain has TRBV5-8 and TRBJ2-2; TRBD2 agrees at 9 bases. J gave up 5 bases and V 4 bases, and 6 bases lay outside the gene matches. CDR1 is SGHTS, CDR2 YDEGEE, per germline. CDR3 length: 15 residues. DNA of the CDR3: TGTGCCAGCAGCCCCTGGCGGGAGGGGACCGGGGAGCTGTTTTTT. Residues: CASSPWREGTGELFF.

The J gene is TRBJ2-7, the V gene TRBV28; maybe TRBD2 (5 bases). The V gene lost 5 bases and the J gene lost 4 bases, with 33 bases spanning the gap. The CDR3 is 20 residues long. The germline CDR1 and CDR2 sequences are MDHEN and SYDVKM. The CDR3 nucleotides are TGTGCCAGCAGTGAGGACGGACTGGTTCCGGGATATTCTCATGCTTACGAGCAGTACTTC. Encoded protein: CASSEDGLVPGYSHAYEQYF.

CDR3 residues: CASSPRTSGTSTDTQYF. Here the CDR3 DNA reads TGTGCCAGCTCACCACGGACTAGCGGAACCAGCACAGATACGCAGTATTTT. The chain recombines TRBV18 with TRBJ2-3, with 10 nucleotides matching TRBD2. The length of the CDR3 is 17 residues. V was pared by 1 base and J by 0 bases, with 4 bases of the junction left unmatched. From germline, CDR1 is KGHSH and CDR2 LQKENI.

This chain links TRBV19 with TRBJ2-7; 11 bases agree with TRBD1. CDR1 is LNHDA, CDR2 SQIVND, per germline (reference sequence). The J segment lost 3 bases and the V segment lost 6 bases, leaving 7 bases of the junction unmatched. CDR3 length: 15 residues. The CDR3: CASRFAGTGGYEQYF. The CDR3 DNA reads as TGTGCCAGTAGATTTGCCGGGACAGGGGGCTACGAGCAGTACTTC.

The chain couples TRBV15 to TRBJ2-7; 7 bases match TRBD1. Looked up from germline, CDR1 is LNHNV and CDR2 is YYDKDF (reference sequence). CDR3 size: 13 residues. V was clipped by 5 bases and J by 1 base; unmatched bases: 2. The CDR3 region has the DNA TGTGCCACCAGCCCGGGACAGTCCTACGAGCAGTACTTC. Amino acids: CATSPGQSYEQYF.

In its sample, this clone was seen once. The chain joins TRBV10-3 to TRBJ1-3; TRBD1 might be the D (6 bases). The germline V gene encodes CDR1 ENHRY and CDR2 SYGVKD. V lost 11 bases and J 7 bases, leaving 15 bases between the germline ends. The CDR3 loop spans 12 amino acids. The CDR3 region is CAVQGLFNTIYF. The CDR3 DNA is TGTGCCGTACAGGGTTTATTCAACACCATATATTTT.

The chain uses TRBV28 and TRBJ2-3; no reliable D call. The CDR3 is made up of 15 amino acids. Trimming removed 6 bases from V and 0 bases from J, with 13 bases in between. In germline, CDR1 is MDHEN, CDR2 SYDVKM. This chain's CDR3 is CASSPTAESTDTQYF. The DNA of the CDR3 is TGTGCCAGCAGCCCGACTGCGGAGAGCACAGATACGCAGTATTTT.

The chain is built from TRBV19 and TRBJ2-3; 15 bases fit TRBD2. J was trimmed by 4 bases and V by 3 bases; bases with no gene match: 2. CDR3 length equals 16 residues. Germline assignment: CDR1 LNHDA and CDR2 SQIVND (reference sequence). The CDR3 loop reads CASSMGTSGRPDTQYF. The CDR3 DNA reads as TGTGCCAGTAGTATGGGGACTAGCGGGAGGCCAGATACGCAGTATTTT. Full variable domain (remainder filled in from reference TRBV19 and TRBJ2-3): DGGITQSPKYLFRKEGQNVTLSCEQNLNHDAMYWYRQDPGQGLRLIYYSQIVNDFQKGDIAEGYSVSREKKESFPLTVTSAQKNPTAFYLCASSMGTSGRPDTQYFGPGTRLTVL.

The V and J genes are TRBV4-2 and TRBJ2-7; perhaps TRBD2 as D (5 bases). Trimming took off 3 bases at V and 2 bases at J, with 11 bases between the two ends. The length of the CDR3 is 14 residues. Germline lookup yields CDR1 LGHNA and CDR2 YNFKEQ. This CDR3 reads CASSHSTSTYEQYF. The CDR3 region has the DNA TGTGCCAGCAGCCACTCAACTAGTACCTACGAGCAGTACTTC.

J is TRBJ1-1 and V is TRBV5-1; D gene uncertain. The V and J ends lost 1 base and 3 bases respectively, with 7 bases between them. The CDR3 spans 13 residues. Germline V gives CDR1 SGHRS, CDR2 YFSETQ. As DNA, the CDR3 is TGCGCCAGCAGCTTGTGGGGAGACACTGAAGCTTTCTTT. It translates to CASSLWGDTEAFF.

CDR3 sequence (DNA): TGTGCCAGCAGCTTATATTCAACTAATGAAAAACTGTTTTTT. This codes for CASSLYSTNEKLFF. J is TRBJ1-4 and V is TRBV7-9; the D is unclear. V dropped 2 bases and J dropped 0 bases, with 4 bases sitting between them. CDR1 and CDR2 from the germline V gene are SEHNR and FQNEAQ (reference sequence). This CDR3 contains 14 residues.

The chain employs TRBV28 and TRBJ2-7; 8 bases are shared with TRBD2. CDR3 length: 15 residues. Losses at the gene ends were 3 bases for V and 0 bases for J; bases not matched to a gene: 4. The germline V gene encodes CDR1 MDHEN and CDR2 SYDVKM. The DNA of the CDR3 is TGTGCCAGCAGTTTTAGCGGGATGAGCTCCTACGAGCAGTACTTC. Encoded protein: CASSFSGMSSYEQYF.

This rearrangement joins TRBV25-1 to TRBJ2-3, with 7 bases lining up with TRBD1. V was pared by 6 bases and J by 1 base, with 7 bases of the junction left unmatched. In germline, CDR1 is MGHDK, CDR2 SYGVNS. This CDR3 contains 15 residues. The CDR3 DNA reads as TGTGCCAGCAGCCATACCGGGACAGGCACAGATACGCAGTATTTT. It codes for CASSHTGTGTDTQYF.

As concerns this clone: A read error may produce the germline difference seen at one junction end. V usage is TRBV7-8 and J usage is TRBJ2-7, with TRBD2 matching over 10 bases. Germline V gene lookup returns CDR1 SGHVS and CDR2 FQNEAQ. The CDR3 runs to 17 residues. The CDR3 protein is CASTLGTSGEVNLEQYF. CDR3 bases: TGTGCCAGCACCTTAGGTACTAGCGGGGAAGTTAATCTTGAGCAGTACTTC.

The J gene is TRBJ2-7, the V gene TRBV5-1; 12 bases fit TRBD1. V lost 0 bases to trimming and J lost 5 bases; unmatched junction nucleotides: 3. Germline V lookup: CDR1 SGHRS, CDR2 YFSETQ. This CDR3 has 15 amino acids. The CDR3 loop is CASSLAGTGGHEQYF. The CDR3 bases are TGCGCCAGCAGCTTGGCCGGGACAGGGGGCCACGAGCAGTACTTC.

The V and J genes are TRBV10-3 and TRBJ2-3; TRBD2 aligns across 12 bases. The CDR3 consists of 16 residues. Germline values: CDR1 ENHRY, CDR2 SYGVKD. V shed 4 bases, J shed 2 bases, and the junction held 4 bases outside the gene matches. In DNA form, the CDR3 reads TGTGCCATCAGTGGGACTAGCGGGGCGGTCACAGATACGCAGTATTTT. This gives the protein CAISGTSGAVTDTQYF.

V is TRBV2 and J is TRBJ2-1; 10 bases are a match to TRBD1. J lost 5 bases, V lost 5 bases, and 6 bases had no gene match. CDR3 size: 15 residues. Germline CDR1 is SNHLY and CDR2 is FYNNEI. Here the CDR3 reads CASSSDRGRNNEQFF. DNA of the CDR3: TGTGCCAGCAGTTCAGACAGGGGGCGGAACAATGAGCAGTTCTTC.

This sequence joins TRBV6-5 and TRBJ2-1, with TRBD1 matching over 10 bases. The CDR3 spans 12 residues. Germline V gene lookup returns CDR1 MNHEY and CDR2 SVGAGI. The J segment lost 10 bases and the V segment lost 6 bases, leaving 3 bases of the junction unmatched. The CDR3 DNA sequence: TGTGCCAGCAGGACAGGGGGCAGGGAGCAGTTCTTC. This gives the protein CASRTGGREQFF.

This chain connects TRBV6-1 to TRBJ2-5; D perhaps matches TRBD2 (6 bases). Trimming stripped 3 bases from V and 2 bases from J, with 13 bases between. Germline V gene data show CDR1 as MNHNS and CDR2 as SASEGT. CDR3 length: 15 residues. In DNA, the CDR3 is TGTGCCAGCAGTGACCCTGGACTACGGCAAGAGACCCAGTACTTC. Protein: CASSDPGLRQETQYF.